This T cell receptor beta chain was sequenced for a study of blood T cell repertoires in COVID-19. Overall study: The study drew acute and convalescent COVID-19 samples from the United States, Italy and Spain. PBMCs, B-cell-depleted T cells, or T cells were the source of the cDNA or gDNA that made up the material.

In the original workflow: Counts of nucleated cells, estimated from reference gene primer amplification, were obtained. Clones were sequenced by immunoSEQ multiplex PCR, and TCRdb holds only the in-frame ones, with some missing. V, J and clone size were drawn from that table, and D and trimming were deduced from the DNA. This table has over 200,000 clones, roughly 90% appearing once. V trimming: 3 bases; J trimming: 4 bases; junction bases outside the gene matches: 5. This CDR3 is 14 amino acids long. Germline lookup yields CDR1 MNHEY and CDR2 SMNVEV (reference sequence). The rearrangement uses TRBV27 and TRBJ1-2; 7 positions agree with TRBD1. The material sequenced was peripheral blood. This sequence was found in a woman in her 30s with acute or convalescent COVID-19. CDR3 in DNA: TGTGCCAGCAGTTTCTCCGGGACAGCCTATGGCTACACCTTC. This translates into CASSFSGTAYGYTF.